Listed below are T cell receptor beta chains from one sample, sequenced in a study of blood T cell repertoires in COVID-19. The assay was immunoSEQ multiplex PCR, and TCRdb's table has in-frame clones only and misses some. The sample consists of nearly 90,000 clones, about 90% of them appearing once. The specimen was peripheral blood. These receptors all stem from a man at least 80 years old with acute or convalescent COVID-19. The CDR3 runs from the conserved cysteine through the conserved F or W. Fields, in order: clone size, J gene, D gene, V gene, CDR3 DNA, CDR3 protein. D genes are given only for firm matches. Clone size, where shown, is once, few, many, or a class for clones that have expanded.

NA TRBJ2-3 NA TRBV30 TGTGCCTGGAGTGTACGGGAAGGGGATACGCAGTATTTT CAWSVREGDTQYF
NA TRBJ1-3 TRBD1 TRBV7-3 TGTGCCAGCAGCTTACTACCCCAGGGGGGCTCTGGAAACACCATATATTTT CASSLLPQGGSGNTIYF
NA TRBJ2-1 NA TRBV24-1 TGTGCCACCAGTGATTCTGGGGCCTCGCGGCACAATGAGCAGTTCTTC CATSDSGASRHNEQFF
many TRBJ2-1 TRBD1 TRBV5-1 TGCGCCAGCAGCCGAGGGACAGCTTACAATGAGCAGTTCTTC CASSRGTAYNEQFF
once TRBJ2-1 TRBD1 TRBV18 TGTGCCAGCTCACTTACGGGACAGTACAATGAGCAGTTCTTC CASSLTGQYNEQFF
NA TRBJ2-5 NA TRBV11-2 TGTGCCAGCAGCTTAGAATTCTACAGCTATACAGAGACCCAGTACTTC CASSLEFYSYTETQYF
once TRBJ1-5 TRBD1 TRBV2 TGTGCCAGCACCTGGCTCGACAGGGGGAACCAGCCCCAGCATTTT CASTWLDRGNQPQHF
NA TRBJ1-5 NA TRBV24-1 TGTGCCACCAGTGAGGCAGGGAATCAGCCCCAGCATTTT CATSEAGNQPQHF
NA TRBJ2-2 NA TRBV2 TGTGCCAGCAGCACCAGACTACCTCGGGAAGGCGGGGAGCTGTTTTTT CASSTRLPREGGELFF
NA TRBJ1-2 NA TRBV20-1 TGCAGTGCTAGTCCCGGACATATTAACTATGGCTACACCTTC CSASPGHINYGYTF
NA TRBJ1-2 NA TRBV18 TGTGCCAGCTCACCAGACGATAGCGGTTATGGCTACACCTTC CASSPDDSGYGYTF
NA TRBJ1-2 TRBD1 TRBV24-1 TGTGCCACCAGTGATCCCGGGACAGGCGACTATGGCTACACCTTC CATSDPGTGDYGYTF
few TRBJ1-2 TRBD1 TRBV19 TGTGCCAGTAGTGCGGACAGGGCCCGCCATGGCTACACCTTC CASSADRARHGYTF
NA TRBJ1-3 NA TRBV7-2 TGTGCCAGCAGCTTAGCGCCAGGGCAGGCAAACACCATATATTTT CASSLAPGQANTIYF
NA TRBJ2-3 TRBD1 TRBV10-1 TGCGCCAGCACCGAGTCGGGGACAGGGGAGAAAGATACGCAGTATTTT CASTESGTGEKDTQYF
NA TRBJ1-4 TRBD1 TRBV10-2 TGCGCCAGCAGCGGGACAGGGGGAACTAATGAAAAACTGTTTTTT CASSGTGGTNEKLFF
NA TRBJ1-1 NA TRBV19 TGTGCCAGTAACACAAGACGGACAGAGAACACTGAAGCTTTCTTT CASNTRRTENTEAFF
NA TRBJ2-5 NA TRBV2 TGTGCCAGCAGTTGGACAGTGCTGCAAGAGACCCAGTACTTC CASSWTVLQETQYF
NA TRBJ1-5 TRBD1 TRBV18 TGTGCCAGCTCAAAGGGGACAGGCCTTGATCAGCCCCAGCATTTT CASSKGTGLDQPQHF
NA TRBJ1-1 NA TRBV3-1/TRBV3-2 TGTGCCAGCAGCCAACCAGGGACTGAAGCTTTCTTT CASSQPGTEAFF
NA TRBJ2-3 NA TRBV27 TGTGCCAGCAGTTTAGGTAGCGGTAGCACAGATACGCAGTATTTT CASSLGSGSTDTQYF
NA TRBJ2-1 TRBD2 TRBV24-1 TGTGCCACCAGTGATGGGACTAGCGGGAGCTCCTACAATGAGCAGTTCTTC CATSDGTSGSSYNEQFF
NA TRBJ1-2 TRBD1 TRBV19 TGTGCCAGTAGTAGCGCAGGGGGCCCCTATGGCTACACCTTC CASSSAGGPYGYTF
NA TRBJ1-4 NA TRBV5-4 TGTGCCAGCAGCTTAGACTCTGAAAAACTGTTTTTT CASSLDSEKLFF
NA TRBJ2-2 NA TRBV6-2/TRBV6-3 TGTGCCAGCAGTTACGAGGGCGCCGGGGAGCTGTTTTTT CASSYEGAGELFF
NA TRBJ1-1 NA TRBV27 TGTGCCAGCAAACCCACCCCGGGGACTGAAGCTTTCTTT CASKPTPGTEAFF
once TRBJ2-1 TRBD2 TRBV30 TGTGCCTGGAGTGTAGGTCGAAAGCGGGGTTACAATGAGCAGTTCTTC CAWSVGRKRGYNEQFF